This TCR beta chain originates from a study of T cell repertoires in cytomegalovirus infection. As for the study in general: Evidence of both CMV infection and a matching HLA type came from public TCR beta signatures.

Of note for this clonotype: The antigen is undetermined.

The CDR3 length is 17 residues. Trimming shortened V by 2 bases and J by 2 bases, and 17 bases separated the two germline ends. From germline, CDR1 is SGHKS and CDR2 YYEKEE (reference sequence). TCRdb passed the reads through MiXCR, listing each CDR3 protein once. The sample lists 380,000 or so distinct CDR3 sequences, about 34% seen once, with approximately 13% in the top ten. Sequencing used cultured PBMCs, obtained from culture after CMV antigen stimulation. This chain joins TRBV5-5 and TRBJ1-3; weak D call: TRBD1 (6 bases). The sequence derives from a human donor in good health (CMV status not recorded). Some clones in this sample may be carry-over from other donors' samples. CDR3 residues: CASSFRIQGIAGNTIYF. CDR3 in DNA: TGTGCCAGCAGCTTTAGGATCCAGGGGATAGCTGGAAACACCATATATTTT. Together with reference TRBV5-5 and TRBJ1-3, the CDR3 gives the full variable domain: DAGVTQSPTHLIKTRGQQVTLRCSPISGHKSVSWYQQVLGQGPQFIFQYYEKEERGRGNFPDRFSARQFPNYSSELNVNALLLGDSALYLCASSFRIQGIAGNTIYFGEGSWLTVV.